The subject of this entry is one TCR beta chain. Per the original data handling: How many nucleated cells were present was estimated from reference gene primer amplification. Sequenced by immunoSEQ multiplex PCR; TCRdb stores in-frame clones only, minus some. V and J calls and clone size are given by that table; D and trimming were obtained from the DNA. The data show about 70,000 clones, 65% to 85% seen once. Germline lookup yields CDR1 MGHDK and CDR2 SYGVNS. CDR3 size: 16 residues. Trimming cost V 2 bases and J 4 bases; bases outside gene matches: 5. The record originates from a study of blood T cell repertoires in COVID-19. Study at large: The United States, Italy and Spain provided the acute and convalescent COVID-19 samples. In each case, the material was cDNA or gDNA derived from T cells, B-cell-depleted T cells, or PBMCs.

Sequencing input: peripheral blood. This sequence was found in a woman aged 60-75 years with acute or convalescent COVID-19. The chain combines TRBV25-1 with TRBJ1-3, with 10 bases fitting TRBD1. DNA for the CDR3: TGTGCCAGCAGTGAAGGACAGGGGGTTCGCGGAAACACCATATATTTT. It encodes CASSEGQGVRGNTIYF.